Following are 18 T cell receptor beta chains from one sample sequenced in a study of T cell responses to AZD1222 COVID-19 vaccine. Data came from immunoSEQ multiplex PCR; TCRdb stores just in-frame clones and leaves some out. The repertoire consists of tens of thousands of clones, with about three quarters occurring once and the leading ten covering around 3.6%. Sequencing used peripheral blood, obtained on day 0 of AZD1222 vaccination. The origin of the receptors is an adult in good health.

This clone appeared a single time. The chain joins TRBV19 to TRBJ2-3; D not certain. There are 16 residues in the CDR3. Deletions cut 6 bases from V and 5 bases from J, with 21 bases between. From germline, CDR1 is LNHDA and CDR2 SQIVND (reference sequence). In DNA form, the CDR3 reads TGTGCCAGTAGCTTTCAGGCGGTCGGTGGTAAAGATACGCAGTATTTT. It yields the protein CASSFQAVGGKDTQYF.

The CDR3 nucleotides read TGTGCCAGTACCCCAGGGGTAGGAGCGGGGGAGACCCAGTACTTC. Translation gives CASTPGVGAGETQYF. This chain uses TRBV19 with TRBJ2-5, with D possibly TRBD2 on 7 matching bases. Germline lookup yields CDR1 LNHDA and CDR2 SQIVND (reference sequence). Trimming took off 7 bases at V and 5 bases at J, with 20 bases between the two ends. CDR3 length: 15 residues.

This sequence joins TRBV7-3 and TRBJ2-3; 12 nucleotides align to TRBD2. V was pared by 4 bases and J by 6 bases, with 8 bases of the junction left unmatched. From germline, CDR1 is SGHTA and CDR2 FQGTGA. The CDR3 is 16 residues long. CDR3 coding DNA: TGTGCCAGCAGCTACTCTAGCGGGGGGGCCGTCGATACGCAGTATTTT. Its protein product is CASSYSSGGAVDTQYF.

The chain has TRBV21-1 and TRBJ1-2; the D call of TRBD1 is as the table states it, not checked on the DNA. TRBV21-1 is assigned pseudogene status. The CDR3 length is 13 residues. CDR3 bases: TGTGCCAGCTGGGACAGGGTGCACTATGGCTACACCTTC. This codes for CASWDRVHYGYTF.

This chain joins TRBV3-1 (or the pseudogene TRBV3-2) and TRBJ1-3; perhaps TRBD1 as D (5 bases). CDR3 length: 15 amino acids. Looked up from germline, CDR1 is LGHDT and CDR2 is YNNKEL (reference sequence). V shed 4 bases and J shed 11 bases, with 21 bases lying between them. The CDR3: CASSLTRGGAGSIYF. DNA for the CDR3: TGTGCCAGCAGCCTAACAAGGGGCGGGGCAGGATCCATATATTTT.

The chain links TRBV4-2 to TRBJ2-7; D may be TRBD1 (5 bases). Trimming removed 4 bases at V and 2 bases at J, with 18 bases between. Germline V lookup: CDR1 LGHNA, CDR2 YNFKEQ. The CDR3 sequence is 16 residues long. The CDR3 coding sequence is TGTGCCAGCAGCCGGGTCCCGACAGAATTCGCCTACGAGCAGTACTTC. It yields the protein CASSRVPTEFAYEQYF.

CDR3 in amino acids: CSVGLTGADTQYF. In nucleotides, the CDR3 is TGCAGCGTCGGACTAACGGGCGCAGATACGCAGTATTTT. The chain uses TRBV29-1 and TRBJ2-3; D might be TRBD2 (6 bases). The CDR3 has 13 amino acids. Germline assignment: CDR1 SQVTM and CDR2 ANQGSEA. V was pared by 6 bases and J by 4 bases, with 14 bases between.

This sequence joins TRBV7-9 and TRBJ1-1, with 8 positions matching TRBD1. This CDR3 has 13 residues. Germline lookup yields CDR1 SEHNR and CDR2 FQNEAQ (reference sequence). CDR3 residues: CVGRGQVNTEAFF. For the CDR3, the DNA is TGTGTCGGACGGGGACAGGTGAACACTGAAGCTTTCTTT.

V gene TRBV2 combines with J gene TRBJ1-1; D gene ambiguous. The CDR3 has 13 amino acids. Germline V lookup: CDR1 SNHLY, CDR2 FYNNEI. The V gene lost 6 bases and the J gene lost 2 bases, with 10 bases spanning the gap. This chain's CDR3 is CASRGGVNTEAFF. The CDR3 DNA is TGTGCCAGCAGGGGCGGGGTTAACACTGAAGCTTTCTTT.

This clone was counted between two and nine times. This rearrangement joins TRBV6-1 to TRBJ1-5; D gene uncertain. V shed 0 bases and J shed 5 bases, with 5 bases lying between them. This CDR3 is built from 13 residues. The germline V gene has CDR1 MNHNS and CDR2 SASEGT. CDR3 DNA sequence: TGTGCCAGCAGTGAAGCGCCTTATCAGCCCCAGCATTTT. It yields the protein CASSEAPYQPQHF.

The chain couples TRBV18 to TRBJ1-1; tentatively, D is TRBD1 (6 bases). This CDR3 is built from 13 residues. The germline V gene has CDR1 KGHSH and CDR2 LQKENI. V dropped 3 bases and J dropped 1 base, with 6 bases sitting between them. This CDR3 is CASSPGQNTEAFF. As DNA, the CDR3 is TGTGCCAGCTCACCGGGACAGAACACTGAAGCTTTCTTT.

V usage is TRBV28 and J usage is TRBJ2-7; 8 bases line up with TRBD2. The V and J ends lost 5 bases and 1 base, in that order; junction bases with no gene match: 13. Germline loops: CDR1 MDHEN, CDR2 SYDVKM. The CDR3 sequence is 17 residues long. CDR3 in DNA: TGTGCCAGCAGTGCCGGGGGGGGCAGGAGGGAGTCCTACGAGCAGTACTTC. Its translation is CASSAGGGRRESYEQYF.

This CDR3 reads CSVAPGHSYEQYF. The CDR3 DNA reads TGCAGCGTTGCACCGGGACACTCCTACGAGCAGTACTTC. This chain connects TRBV29-1 to TRBJ2-7; D is perhaps TRBD1 (6 bases). The V gene lost 4 bases and the J gene lost 0 bases, with 10 bases spanning the gap. CDR1 is SQVTM, CDR2 ANQGSEA, per germline. The CDR3 extends over 13 amino acids.

In DNA form, the CDR3 reads TGCAGTGCTAGTCGGGGGGCAACTAATGAAAAACTGTTTTTT. Translating gives CSASRGATNEKLFF. The rearrangement joins TRBV20-1 to TRBJ1-4, with a weak D call TRBD1 (5 bases). Germline V gene lookup returns CDR1 DFQATT and CDR2 SNEGSKA (reference sequence). CDR3 length: 14 residues. Between the trimmed V and J ends, which lost 3 bases and 0 bases, there was a span of 8 bases.

The CDR3 region is CASSLGGGETEAFF. The CDR3 DNA sequence: TGTGCCAGCAGCTTGGGGGGAGGGGAGACTGAAGCTTTCTTT. The V and J genes are TRBV5-4 and TRBJ1-1, with a possible D match to TRBD1 (5 bases). Trimming removed 0 bases from V and 5 bases from J, with 11 bases in between. The germline V gene encodes CDR1 SGHNT and CDR2 YYREEE (reference sequence). The CDR3 is 14 residues long. The full variable domain, in which reference TRBV5-4 and TRBJ1-1 provide the parts outside the CDR3, is ETGVTQSPTHLIKTRGQQVTLRCSSQSGHNTVSWYQQALGQGPQFIFQYYREEENGRGNFPPRFSGLQFPNYSSELNVNALELDDSALYLCASSLGGGETEAFFGQGTRLTVV.

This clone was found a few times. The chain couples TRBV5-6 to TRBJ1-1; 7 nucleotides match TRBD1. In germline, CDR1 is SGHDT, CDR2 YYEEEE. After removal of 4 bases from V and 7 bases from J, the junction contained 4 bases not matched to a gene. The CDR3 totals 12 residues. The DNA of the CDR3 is TGTGCCAGCAGCAGGGGGCCTGGTGAAGCTTTCTTT. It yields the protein CASSRGPGEAFF. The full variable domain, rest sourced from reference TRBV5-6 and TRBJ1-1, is DAGVTQSPTHLIKTRGQQVTLRCSPKSGHDTVSWYQQALGQGPQFIFQYYEEEERQRGNFPDRFSGHQFPNYSSELNVNALLLGDSALYLCASSRGPGEAFFGQGTRLTVV.

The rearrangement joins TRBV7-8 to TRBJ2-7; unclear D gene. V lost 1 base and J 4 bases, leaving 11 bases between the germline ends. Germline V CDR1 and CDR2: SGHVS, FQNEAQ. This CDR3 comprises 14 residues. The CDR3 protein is CASSLGSGSYEQYF. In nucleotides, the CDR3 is TGTGCCAGCAGCTTAGGTTCGGGTTCTTACGAGCAGTACTTC.

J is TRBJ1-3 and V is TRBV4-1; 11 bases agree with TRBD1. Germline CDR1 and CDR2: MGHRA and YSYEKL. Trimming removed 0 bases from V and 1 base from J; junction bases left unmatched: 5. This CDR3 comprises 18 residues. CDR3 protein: CASSQEGQGAASGNTIYF. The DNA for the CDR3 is TGCGCCAGCAGCCAAGAAGGACAGGGGGCAGCTTCTGGAAACACCATATATTTT.